A single sample is the source of the 29 T cell receptor beta chains below, sequenced in a study of blood T cell repertoires in COVID-19 (dated by TCRdb to 2020 to 2022). Libraries were built with the immunoSEQ multiplex PCR assay. Not all clones reach the TCRdb copy of this immuneACCESS table, which keeps in-frame sequences only. Checked studies attribute under half of the gap to unresolved V genes and leave the rest unexplained. Within this sample are approximately 500,000 clones, with 70% to 90% of them counted one time only. The ten most abundant clones make up approximately 2.9% of the sample. Input material: peripheral blood. Source of these receptors: a human donor in a cohort sampled during active COVID-19.

This clone was detected only once. The genes are TRBV29-1 and TRBJ2-1; 7 bases are a match to TRBD1. Unmatched junction bases numbered 5, after V lost 6 bases and J lost 6 bases. The V gene's germline CDR1 is SQVTM and CDR2 ANQGSEA. This CDR3 spans 12 amino acids. CDR3 protein: CSVPGQSNEQFF. CDR3 bases: TGCAGCGTGCCGGGACAGAGCAATGAGCAGTTCTTC.

A remark on this clone: The sample has other DNA sequences that encode this CDR3 too. The genes are TRBV30 and TRBJ1-5, with D tentatively TRBD1 (6 bases). Trimming removed 3 bases at V and 5 bases at J, with 11 bases between. From germline, CDR1 is GTSNPN and CDR2 SVGIG (reference sequence). The CDR3 extends over 13 amino acids. The CDR3 loop reads CAWSLGGDQPQHF. CDR3 coding DNA: TGTGCCTGGAGCTTAGGGGGGGATCAGCCCCAGCATTTT.

The V and J genes are TRBV7-2 and TRBJ2-1, with TRBD2 matching 7 bases. Germline values: CDR1 SGHTA, CDR2 FQGNSA. This CDR3 is 14 amino acids long. The ends lost 3 bases at V and 3 bases at J; junction bases unmatched: 2. The CDR3, as DNA: TGTGCCAGCAGCTTCGGCGGGAGCTACAATGAGCAGTTCTTC. It yields the protein CASSFGGSYNEQFF.

V gene TRBV6-2 or TRBV6-3 combines with J gene TRBJ2-3; 13 nucleotides align to TRBD2. J was trimmed by 5 bases and V by 5 bases; bases with no gene match: 7. Germline CDR1 and CDR2: MNHEY and SVGEGT. This CDR3 spans 16 amino acids. The CDR3 DNA reads TGTGCCAGCAGTGACGGACTAGCGGGAGATAAAGATACGCAGTATTTT. Protein sequence: CASSDGLAGDKDTQYF.

This clone was seen once. The chain has TRBV2 and TRBJ1-6; TRBD1 agrees at 9 bases. CDR1 and CDR2 from the germline V gene are SNHLY and FYNNEI. The CDR3 spans 16 residues. Trimming cost V 6 bases and J 5 bases; bases outside gene matches: 8. CDR3 nucleotide sequence: TGTGCCAGCAGCCTAACCGGGACAGGGAATAATTCACCCCTCCACTTT. Translation: CASSLTGTGNNSPLHF.

The chain is built from TRBV10-3 and TRBJ2-1; D not resolved. CDR1 ENHRY and CDR2 SYGVKD come from the germline V gene. This CDR3 comprises 14 residues. V dropped 8 bases and J dropped 5 bases, with 16 bases sitting between them. CDR3 amino acids: CAIRVSTLDNEQFF. The CDR3 DNA follows: TGTGCCATCCGAGTCTCGACTTTGGACAATGAGCAGTTCTTC.

This chain joins TRBV5-5 and TRBJ1-2; D call uncertain. V lost 2 bases to trimming and J lost 5 bases, with 10 bases between them. The CDR3 spans 13 residues. Germline lookup yields CDR1 SGHKS and CDR2 YYEKEE (reference sequence). The CDR3 bases are TGTGCCAGCAGCTTCCAGACGGAGTATGGCTACACCTTC. It yields the protein CASSFQTEYGYTF.

The rearrangement uses TRBV2 and TRBJ2-7; 8 positions agree with TRBD1. The length of the CDR3 is 14 residues. With 9 bases clipped from V and 0 bases from J, the junction kept 7 bases outside the gene matches. Germline V gene sequence: CDR1 SNHLY, CDR2 FYNNEI. The chain's CDR3 is CARRTGPSSYEQYF. CDR3 DNA sequence: TGTGCCAGACGGACAGGGCCTAGCTCCTACGAGCAGTACTTC.

The rearrangement joins TRBV6-5 to TRBJ2-5, with D unresolved. Germline CDR1 is MNHEY and CDR2 is SVGAGI. V lost 2 bases and J lost 1, with 8 bases in between. This CDR3 is 14 amino acids long. CDR3 DNA sequence: TGTGCCAGCAGTTACGACGGGTTCCAAGAGACCCAGTACTTC. This translates into CASSYDGFQETQYF.

The rearrangement joins TRBV28 to TRBJ1-3, with TRBD1 matching 7 bases. Germline assignment: CDR1 MDHEN and CDR2 SYDVKM. With 3 bases clipped from V and 5 bases from J, the junction kept 4 bases outside the gene matches. CDR3 length equals 14 residues. CDR3 amino acids: CASSLRQGRNTIYF. DNA of the CDR3: TGTGCCAGCAGTTTGCGACAGGGTAGAAACACCATATATTTT.

The chain recombines TRBV30 with TRBJ2-2; D not certain. Trimming took off 3 bases at V and 5 bases at J, with 4 bases between the two ends. CDR3 size: 11 residues. Germline CDR1 and CDR2: GTSNPN and SVGIG (reference sequence). The CDR3 nucleotides are TGTGCCTGGAGCAGGACCGGGGAGCTGTTTTTT. Protein: CAWSRTGELFF.

The sample holds a few counts of this clone. The rearrangement joins TRBV6-5 to TRBJ1-1; the D is unclear. This CDR3 has 14 residues. In germline, CDR1 is MNHEY, CDR2 SVGAGI. The V end lost 7 bases, the J end lost 1 base, and 13 bases lay between the germline ends. The CDR3 reads CASISATGNTEAFF. The CDR3 DNA reads TGTGCCAGCATTTCTGCGACGGGGAACACTGAAGCTTTCTTT.

The chain employs TRBV6-5 and TRBJ2-1, with D possibly matching TRBD2 (6 bases). The CDR3 has 15 amino acids. Germline assignment: CDR1 MNHEY and CDR2 SVGAGI. Trimming stripped 8 bases from V and 0 bases from J, with 14 bases between. CDR3 region: CASYGGASSYNEQFF. For the CDR3, the DNA is TGTGCCAGCTATGGCGGGGCCAGCTCCTACAATGAGCAGTTCTTC.

V is TRBV4-2 and J is TRBJ2-7; tentatively, D is TRBD1 (6 bases). The V and J ends lost 1 base and 5 bases respectively, with 18 bases between them. Looked up from germline, CDR1 is LGHNA and CDR2 is YNFKEQ. This CDR3 is built from 16 residues. CDR3 nucleotide sequence: TGTGCCAGCAGCCAAGCCTGGGGGCAAACAGCCCACGAGCAGTACTTC. It encodes CASSQAWGQTAHEQYF.

The chain joins TRBV27 to TRBJ2-3; 10 bases line up with TRBD2. The germline gives CDR1 MNHEY, CDR2 SMNVEV (reference sequence). CDR3 length equals 15 residues. The ends lost 5 bases at V and 3 bases at J; junction bases unmatched: 5. CDR3 bases: TGTGCCAGCAGTGGAGCGGGAGGGTCGACAGATACGCAGTATTTT. Encoded protein: CASSGAGGSTDTQYF.

V usage is TRBV6-5 and J usage is TRBJ1-6, with D possibly being TRBD1 (5 bases). Germline V CDR1 and CDR2: MNHEY, SVGAGI. The CDR3 runs to 12 residues. The ends were cut back, 7 bases at V and 9 bases at J, with 10 bases in the middle. CDR3 bases: TGTGCCAGCACCTACGGGGGTTCACCCCTCCACTTT. The encoded protein is CASTYGGSPLHF.

The chain recombines TRBV4-2 with TRBJ2-7; D unclear. Trimming cost V 0 bases and J 3 bases, with 12 bases left between them. CDR3 length: 15 residues. CDR1 is LGHNA and CDR2 is YNFKEQ in the germline V gene. The CDR3 DNA is TGTGCCAGCAGCCAAGAAAAAGCCGAGTTCTACGAGCAGTACTTC. Its translation: CASSQEKAEFYEQYF.

The gene calls are TRBV5-8 and TRBJ1-6; 7 bases agree with TRBD1. CDR3 length: 15 amino acids. Germline V gene lookup returns CDR1 SGHTS and CDR2 YDEGEE. V shed 2 bases and J 5 bases; nucleotides not matched to a gene: 4. CDR3: CASSLHTGDNSPLHF. The DNA of the CDR3 is TGTGCCAGCAGCTTACATACAGGGGATAATTCACCCCTCCACTTT.

The chain employs TRBV6-2 or TRBV6-3 and TRBJ1-4, with 7 bases lining up with TRBD1. The V segment lost 5 bases and the J segment 5 bases; nucleotides outside the gene matches: 8. The V gene's germline CDR1 is MNHEY and CDR2 SVGEGT. The CDR3 totals 15 residues. CDR3 residues: CASSTRRGINEKLFF. The CDR3 DNA follows: TGTGCCAGCAGTACCCGCAGGGGGATAAATGAAAAACTGTTTTTT.

This chain links TRBV10-3 with TRBJ1-2; TRBD1 agrees at 7 bases. This CDR3 has 15 residues. V was clipped by 3 bases and J by 3 bases; unmatched bases: 7. Germline CDR1 is ENHRY and CDR2 is SYGVKD. The CDR3 DNA reads TGTGCCATCAGTGAATCGGAGGGGGCGGACTATGGCTACACCTTC. Its translation: CAISESEGADYGYTF.

The V call is TRBV19, the J call TRBJ2-1; possible D gene TRBD2, 6 bases. Trimming took 6 bases from V and 9 from J, leaving 15 bases between them. Germline-derived CDR1 and CDR2 are LNHDA and SQIVND (reference sequence). The CDR3 extends over 13 amino acids. CDR3 nucleotide sequence: TGTGCCAGTAGACCTATTGAGGAGGGTGAGCAGTTCTTC. It encodes CASRPIEEGEQFF.

The chain has TRBV3-1 (or the pseudogene TRBV3-2) and TRBJ2-1; TRBD2 matches at 12 bases. From germline, CDR1 is LGHDT and CDR2 YNNKEL (reference sequence). V was pared by 3 bases and J by 4 bases, with 7 bases of the junction left unmatched. CDR3 length: 17 residues. The CDR3, as DNA: TGTGCCAGCAGCCATATGCCCGGACTAGCGGGATACAATGAGCAGTTCTTC. It encodes CASSHMPGLAGYNEQFF.

The CDR3 loop reads CASSQAISGSGGMNEQFF. Written as DNA, the CDR3 is TGTGCCAGCAGCCAAGCAATAAGCGGGAGTGGCGGGATGAATGAGCAGTTCTTC. The J gene is TRBJ2-1, the V gene TRBV4-2, with 8 bases identical to TRBD2. There are 18 residues in the CDR3. The ends lost 1 base at V and 7 bases at J; junction bases unmatched: 15. Germline loops: CDR1 LGHNA, CDR2 YNFKEQ.

This sequence joins TRBV5-6 and TRBJ2-7; D remains ambiguous. The CDR3 runs 13 residues. Per the germline V gene, CDR1 is SGHDT and CDR2 is YYEEEE. The V and J ends lost 4 bases and 5 bases respectively, with 13 bases between them. CDR3 nucleotides: TGTGCCAGCAGCCTAACGTCGCCCCACGAGCAGTACTTC. Protein sequence: CASSLTSPHEQYF.

The chain is built from TRBV28 and TRBJ1-6; the D gene is possibly TRBD1 (6 bases). Trimming took 3 bases from V and 7 from J, leaving 13 bases between them. CDR3 size: 15 residues. Germline CDR1 MDHEN, CDR2 SYDVKM. CDR3 sequence reads: CASSFGGLSNSPLHF. The CDR3 DNA is TGTGCCAGCAGTTTTGGGGGCCTATCCAATTCACCCCTCCACTTT. Supplemented by reference TRBV28 and TRBJ1-6, the full variable domain reads DVKVTQSSRYLVKRTGEKVFLECVQDMDHENMFWYRQDPGLGLRLIYFSYDVKMKEKGDIPEGYSVSREKKERFSLILESASTNQTSMYLCASSFGGLSNSPLHFGNGTRLTVT.

CDR3 bases: TGTGCCAGCAGTTTATTTGGGGCAAGAGGAAACACCATATATTTT. Its translation: CASSLFGARGNTIYF. The chain couples TRBV28 to TRBJ1-3, with D possibly matching TRBD1 (5 bases). The CDR3 consists of 15 residues. V lost 1 base and J 4 bases, leaving 11 bases between the germline ends. Germline CDR1 is MDHEN and CDR2 is SYDVKM.

V and J are TRBV4-1 and TRBJ1-5; the match to TRBD1 covers 7 bases. Looked up from germline, CDR1 is MGHRA and CDR2 is YSYEKL. The CDR3 is 16 amino acids. Trimming at V came to 0 bases and at J to 6 bases, leaving 8 bases not matched to a gene. CDR3 bases: TGCGCCAGCAGCCAAGATGGTAGAACAGGGGCTCAGCCCCAGCATTTT. Protein: CASSQDGRTGAQPQHF.

The chain combines TRBV7-2 with TRBJ1-4, with D unresolved. The length of the CDR3 is 15 residues. Germline CDR1 reads SGHTA; CDR2 reads FQGNSA. The V and J ends lost 5 bases and 0 bases respectively, with 10 bases between them. The CDR3 protein is CASSLSGATNEKLFF. The CDR3 DNA is TGTGCCAGCAGCCTCTCGGGTGCAACTAATGAAAAACTGTTTTTT.

J is TRBJ1-5 and V is TRBV15, with a possible D match to TRBD1 (5 bases). This CDR3 contains 17 residues. Trimming took off 1 base at V and 0 bases at J, with 13 bases between the two ends. Germline lookup yields CDR1 LNHNV and CDR2 YYDKDF (reference sequence). CDR3 protein: CATSRGVGGASNQPQHF. DNA of the CDR3: TGTGCCACCAGCAGAGGCGTGGGGGGAGCTAGCAATCAGCCCCAGCATTTT.